These T cell receptor beta chains were read from a single sample in a study of cytomegalovirus exposure and HLA in healthy donors. Libraries were prepared by immunoSEQ multiplex PCR; TCRdb keeps only in-frame clonotypes and omits some of them. The table includes under 150,000 clones, around 82% detected once. Sequenced input: PBMCs. The receptor set was obtained from a woman in her forties in good health and CMV-seropositive. The CDR3 runs from the conserved cysteine through the conserved F or W. The D gene is left open where the match is weak. Clone size appears in some rows only: once, few, many, or a class for an expanded clone.

D gene	V gene	J gene	CDR3 length	clone size	CDR3 protein	CDR3 DNA
.	TRBV7-2	TRBJ2-7	14	.	CASSPVGVGYEQYF	TGTGCCAGCAGCCCGGTCGGAGTCGGCTACGAGCAGTACTTC
.	TRBV6-1	TRBJ2-5	15	few	CASKPGGSRGETQYF	TGTGCCAGCAAACCTGGGGGTAGCAGGGGAGAGACCCAGTACTTC
.	TRBV5-1	TRBJ2-7	14	medium-sized	CASSLVGDSYEQYF	TGCGCCAGCAGCTTGGTGGGAGACTCCTACGAGCAGTACTTC
.	TRBV18	TRBJ1-3	14	.	CASSPASSGNTIYF	TGTGCCAGCTCACCGGCCAGCTCTGGAAACACCATATATTTT
TRBD1	TRBV4-1	TRBJ2-5	16	.	CASSQGGQGWGETQYF	TGCGCCAGCAGCCAAGGGGGACAGGGGTGGGGTGAGACCCAGTACTTC
.	TRBV30	TRBJ1-1	13	.	CAWSVQWNTEAFF	TGTGCCTGGAGTGTACAATGGAACACTGAAGCTTTCTTT
TRBD2	TRBV5-1	TRBJ2-1	20	.	CASSLGYASGRPSSYNEQFF	TGCGCCAGCAGCTTGGGGTACGCTAGCGGGAGGCCAAGCTCCTACAATGAGCAGTTCTTC
TRBD1	TRBV6-5	TRBJ2-3	13	.	CASSTAGGDTQYF	TGTGCCAGCAGTACGGCAGGGGGAGATACGCAGTATTTT
.	TRBV29-1	TRBJ1-1	13	.	CSVDSVLNTEAFF	TGCAGCGTTGATTCAGTGCTGAACACTGAAGCTTTCTTT
.	TRBV4-1	TRBJ2-1	14	.	CASSQAGSGSGQFF	TGCGCCAGCAGCCAAGCGGGATCCGGTTCGGGGCAGTTCTTC
.	TRBV4-1	TRBJ2-1	16	.	CASSQVPGSRNNEQFF	TGCGCCAGCAGCCAAGTGCCCGGGAGTCGGAACAATGAGCAGTTCTTC
.	TRBV7-6	TRBJ2-1	15	.	CASSLGPGAGNEQFF	TGTGCCAGCAGCTTAGGTCCGGGAGCGGGTAATGAGCAGTTCTTC
TRBD1	TRBV28	TRBJ1-1	14	.	CASSFQQGATEAFF	TGTGCCAGCAGTTTTCAACAGGGGGCTACTGAAGCTTTCTTT
TRBD1	TRBV28	TRBJ1-5	19	.	CASSPWGFLDRASNQPQHF	TGTGCCAGCAGCCCCTGGGGTTTCCTCGACAGGGCTAGCAATCAGCCCCAGCATTTT
.	TRBV5-1	TRBJ2-1	13	once	CASSLGLSNEQFF	TGCGCCAGCAGCCTCGGACTTTCCAATGAGCAGTTCTTC
TRBD1	TRBV10-2	TRBJ1-2	15	.	CASSDPQGGDYGYTF	TGCGCCAGCAGTGACCCACAGGGGGGGGACTATGGCTACACCTTC
TRBD2	TRBV10-3	TRBJ2-5	15	.	CAISERLAGEETQYF	TGTGCCATCAGTGAGAGGTTAGCGGGAGAAGAGACCCAGTACTTC
.	TRBV28	TRBJ1-1	12	.	CASTWVRGEAFF	TGTGCCAGCACTTGGGTAAGGGGTGAAGCTTTCTTT
TRBD2	TRBV6-6	TRBJ2-7	14	.	CASSERTSWAEQYF	TGTGCCAGCAGTGAGAGGACTAGCTGGGCGGAGCAGTACTTC
TRBD1	TRBV2	TRBJ2-3	15	.	CASSEDRVQPDTQYF	TGTGCCAGCAGCGAGGACAGGGTTCAACCAGATACGCAGTATTTT
.	TRBV7-9	TRBJ2-5	12	.	CSSSLEGETQYF	TGTTCCAGCAGCTTAGAGGGGGAGACCCAGTACTTC
TRBD1	TRBV6-6	TRBJ1-2	16	.	CASSYPDRDTNYGYTF	TGTGCCAGCAGTTACCCCGACAGGGACACTAACTATGGCTACACCTTC
.	TRBV5-4	TRBJ2-5	13	.	CASSSPGGETQYF	TGTGCCAGCAGCTCTCCCGGGGGAGAGACCCAGTACTTC
TRBD2	TRBV10-1	TRBJ2-1	14	few	CASSDSGPYNEQFF	TGCGCCAGCAGCGATAGCGGGCCATACAATGAGCAGTTCTTC
TRBD2	TRBV28	TRBJ2-7	15	.	CASSRLAGGPKRQYF	TGTGCCAGCAGTAGGCTAGCGGGAGGGCCTAAACGTCAGTACTTC
TRBD1	TRBV5-8	TRBJ2-5	16	few	CASSPFGTGATETQYF	TGTGCCAGCAGCCCTTTCGGGACAGGGGCCACAGAGACCCAGTACTTC
.	TRBV5-5	TRBJ2-7	12	.	CASSFSSYEQYF	TGTGCCAGCAGCTTCTCCTCCTACGAGCAGTACTTC
.	TRBV11-2	TRBJ1-2	14	.	CASSLGAGSPYYTF	TGTGCCAGCAGCTTAGGGGCAGGCTCCCCCTATTACACCTTC
TRBD2	TRBV5-1	TRBJ2-1	14	few	CASNSLAGRSEQFF	TGCGCCAGCAATAGCCTAGCGGGACGTAGTGAGCAGTTCTTC
.	TRBV18	TRBJ1-2	16	.	CASSPPPTVNQRGYTF	TGTGCCAGCTCACCACCCCCGACAGTCAACCAACGGGGCTACACCTTC
TRBD2	TRBV5-6	TRBJ2-3	15	.	CASRGLAGAGDTQYF	TGTGCCAGCAGGGGGTTGGCGGGAGCCGGAGATACGCAGTATTTT
.	TRBV4-1	TRBJ2-2	15	.	CASSPVGGNTGELFF	TGCGCCAGCAGCCCGGTGGGGGGAAACACCGGGGAGCTGTTTTTT
.	TRBV5-5	TRBJ2-7	15	.	CASSLEQGWWYEQYF	TGTGCCAGCAGCTTGGAACAGGGTTGGTGGTACGAGCAGTACTTC
TRBD2	TRBV7-9	TRBJ2-2	15	.	CSSSRAGGNTGELFF	TGTTCCAGCAGCAGAGCGGGAGGGAACACCGGGGAGCTGTTTTTT
TRBD2	TRBV5-4	TRBJ2-1	17	.	CASSLDSGGSSYNEQFF	TGTGCCAGCAGCTTGGATAGCGGGGGCAGCTCCTACAATGAGCAGTTCTTC
.	TRBV6-1	TRBJ1-4	13	.	CASSEAGGVGLFF	TGTGCCAGCAGTGAAGCTGGAGGGGTGGGACTGTTTTTT